This T cell receptor (beta chain) was identified during a study of shared clonotypes between healthy human individuals. Study results and limitations: Blood was the only sampled material, and tissue repertoires likely differ.

The CD4+ fraction was divided into a CD45RA+ naive subset and a CD45RA-negative memory subset. The ends were cut back, 1 base at V and 6 bases at J, with 10 bases in the middle. The CDR3 is 14 amino acids. Germline assignment: CDR1 MDHEN and CDR2 SYDVKM. A note on this clone: Its antigen is unknown.

In the original workflow: Filtering of immunoSEQ junctional sequences could not match full-length read filtering. The method was immunoSEQ multiplex PCR; TCRdb's version includes in-frame clones alone and lacks a portion of them. D and trimming were read from the DNA, whereas the V and J calls and clone size are those reported in that table. The sample has 1.4 million to 1.5 million clones, around 97% seen once; the top ten hold 0.95% to 1.5%. Specimen: naive CD4+ T cells sorted from blood. Subset noted: CD45RA+ positively selected. V is TRBV28 and J is TRBJ2-1, with D possibly being TRBD2 (6 bases). The source is a man aged 30-40 years in good health. CDR3 in amino acids: CASSLYGTFNEQFF. The DNA of the CDR3 is TGTGCCAGCAGTTTATATGGGACTTTCAATGAGCAGTTCTTC. The full variable domain, in which reference TRBV28 and TRBJ2-1 provide the parts outside the CDR3, is DVKVTQSSRYLVKRTGEKVFLECVQDMDHENMFWYRQDPGLGLRLIYFSYDVKMKEKGDIPEGYSVSREKKERFSLILESASTNQTSMYLCASSLYGTFNEQFFGPGTRLTVL.